Following are 2 T cell receptor beta chains from one sample sequenced in a study of blood T cell repertoires in COVID-19 (TCRdb year 2020). Library generation was performed with the immunoSEQ multiplex PCR assay. Not all clones reach the TCRdb copy of this immuneACCESS table, which keeps in-frame sequences only. Checked studies attribute under half of the gap to unresolved V genes and leave the rest unexplained. The table for this sample lists around 320,000 clones; approximately 90% of them were counted only once. The ten most abundant clones make up about 2.5% of the sample. The sequencing input was peripheral blood. The receptors here all came from a man younger than 35 with active or convalescent COVID-19.

The genes are TRBV4-1 and TRBJ2-6; possibly TRBD2 for D (5 bases). The CDR3 consists of 19 residues. Per germline, CDR1 MGHRA and CDR2 YSYEKL. V lost 5 bases to trimming and J lost 0 bases, with 20 bases between them. CDR3 nucleotides: TGCGCCAGCAGCTTATTGGAGGCCTCCCTGACCTCTGGGGCCAACGTCCTGACTTTC. This gives the protein CASSLLEASLTSGANVLTF.

In DNA, the CDR3 is TGTGCCACCAGTGAGGCAGGGCGGTACAATGAGCAGTTCTTC. Translation: CATSEAGRYNEQFF. This chain links TRBV24-1 with TRBJ2-1; TRBD1 might be the D (5 bases). This CDR3 is built from 14 residues. Germline assignment: CDR1 KGHDR and CDR2 SFDVKD. V lost 4 bases to trimming and J lost 4 bases, with 10 bases between them.